This T cell receptor (beta chain) was documented in a study of OX40 agonist ivuxolimab in advanced cancers. Study in general: The dose-escalation cohort was around 83% male, with a mean age of 60 years, ranging about 23 to 90.

Study-level results: Fewer expanded clones were found on average in CD4+ than in CD8+ T cells.

For this clone: Its antigen is as yet unknown.

Sequenced by immunoSEQ multiplex PCR; TCRdb stores in-frame clones only, minus some. The sample lists tens of thousands of clones, roughly 84% occurring once. This CDR3 has 14 residues. J gave up 2 bases and V 3 bases, and 0 bases lay outside the gene matches. Germline V lookup: CDR1 MNHEY, CDR2 SMNVEV (reference sequence). The receptor's source is an adult with an advanced solid tumor such as melanoma, head and neck, liver or kidney cancer. The specimen comprised CD4+ or CD8+ T cells sorted from blood, sampled in a trial of the OX40 agonist ivuxolimab. The chain is built from TRBV27 and TRBJ2-7; 11 bases fit TRBD2. CDR3 residues: CASSFSGRAYEQYF. In DNA, the CDR3 is TGTGCCAGCAGTTTTAGCGGGAGGGCCTACGAGCAGTACTTC.